Sequencing of this T cell receptor beta chain was carried out in a study of identical twins. Whole-study findings and limits: Fewer insertions characterized abundant cord blood beta clonotypes, whereas memory repertoires showed none.

Details on this clonotype: Its antigen is not identified.

The V and J ends lost 0 bases and 6 bases respectively, with 12 bases between them. There are 14 residues in the CDR3. Germline lookup yields CDR1 DFQATT and CDR2 SNEGSKA (reference sequence). A universal primer site was incorporated via template switching, and the cDNA contained unique molecular identifiers. Via MiXCR, TCRdb re-called the 5' RACE reads, giving one row per CDR3 protein. This sample has 500,000 or so distinct CDR3 sequences, with 13% to 15% found just once. The same sample was also used in a study of yellow fever vaccine responses in identical twins.

The sequenced sample consisted of CD4+ T cells sorted from blood. The chain carries TRBV20-1 and TRBJ1-5, with D perhaps TRBD1 (5 bases). The receptor comes from a young woman in good health. Here the CDR3 reads CSARDQGGRQPQHF. The CDR3 nucleotides read TGCAGTGCTAGAGATCAGGGAGGGCGTCAGCCCCAGCATTTT.